What follows are 23 T cell receptor beta chains derived from one specimen sequenced in a study of shared clonotypes between healthy human individuals. The repertoire was sequenced with immunoSEQ multiplex PCR; TCRdb's copy has only in-frame clones and lacks some. This table holds about 1.5 million clones, approximately 98% found once. Sequencing was performed on naive CD4+ T cells sorted from blood. Stated subset: CD45RA+ positively selected. The receptor set was obtained from a man aged 25 to 40 in good health.

V gene TRBV2 combines with J gene TRBJ2-1; either TRBD1 or TRBD2 may supply D (5 bases each). Germline CDR1 reads SNHLY; CDR2 reads FYNNEI. Trimming removed 6 bases from V and 6 bases from J, with 18 bases in between. The CDR3 runs to 15 residues. The DNA for the CDR3 is TGTGCCAGCAGCCTCCGGGACGTGGCCCTCAATGAGCAGTTCTTC. This codes for CASSLRDVALNEQFF.

This sequence joins TRBV18 and TRBJ1-2; D uncertain. Between the trimmed V and J ends, which lost 3 bases and 6 bases, there was a span of 17 bases. CDR3 length: 15 amino acids. CDR1 KGHSH and CDR2 LQKENI come from the germline V gene. The CDR3 sequence: CASSPAGLETDGYTF. The CDR3 region has the DNA TGTGCCAGCTCACCGGCGGGTTTAGAGACGGATGGCTACACCTTC. Based on the CDR3 plus reference TRBV18 and TRBJ1-2, the full variable domain is NAGVMQNPRHLVRRRGQEARLRCSPMKGHSHVYWYRQLPEEGLKFMVYLQKENIIDESGMPKERFSAEFPKEGPSILRIQQVVRGDSAAYFCASSPAGLETDGYTFGSGTRLTVV.

The rearrangement links TRBV5-6 to TRBJ2-4; D is undetermined. V lost 4 bases and J 0 bases, leaving 14 bases between the germline ends. The CDR3 is made up of 16 amino acids. Per the germline V gene, CDR1 is SGHDT and CDR2 is YYEEEE. CDR3 region: CASSDRGRLAKNIQYF. CDR3 DNA: TGTGCCAGCAGCGACCGCGGACGACTAGCCAAAAACATTCAGTACTTC. The full variable domain, in which reference TRBV5-6 and TRBJ2-4 provide the parts outside the CDR3, is DAGVTQSPTHLIKTRGQQVTLRCSPKSGHDTVSWYQQALGQGPQFIFQYYEEEERQRGNFPDRFSGHQFPNYSSELNVNALLLGDSALYLCASSDRGRLAKNIQYFGAGTRLSVL.

The CDR3, as DNA: TGTGCCAGCAGTGATCATCCCGGGACGGCCCAGTACTTC. Residues: CASSDHPGTAQYF. The chain recombines TRBV6-1 with TRBJ2-5; D may be TRBD1 or TRBD2 (5 bases each). CDR1 MNHNS and CDR2 SASEGT come from the germline V gene. CDR3 length: 13 residues. Trimming took off 3 bases at V and 9 bases at J, with 14 bases between the two ends.

This clone has a single count. This chain joins TRBV27 and TRBJ2-3, with D uncertain. Germline V gene lookup returns CDR1 MNHEY and CDR2 SMNVEV (reference sequence). This CDR3 has 14 residues. V lost 6 bases and J lost 0, with 10 bases in between. CDR3: CASRDPTSTDTQYF. In nucleotides, the CDR3 is TGTGCCAGCAGGGATCCTACAAGCACAGATACGCAGTATTTT.

As for this clone: The same CDR3 arises from other DNA sequences in this sample as well. V usage is TRBV5-1 and J usage is TRBJ1-3; D is possibly TRBD1 (5 bases). Trimming stripped 3 bases from V and 0 bases from J, with 10 bases between. The germline V gene encodes CDR1 SGHRS and CDR2 YFSETQ. The CDR3 sequence is 15 residues long. The CDR3 is CASSSGPSSGNTIYF. As DNA, the CDR3 is TGCGCCAGCAGCTCAGGGCCGAGCTCTGGAAACACCATATATTTT.

The rearrangement links TRBV7-7 to TRBJ2-5; the D is unclear. This CDR3 has 14 residues. V was trimmed by 2 bases and J by 5 bases, leaving 12 bases between them. In germline, CDR1 is SSHAT, CDR2 FNYEAQ (reference sequence). CDR3 in amino acids: CASSLSSGLETQYF. DNA of the CDR3: TGTGCCAGCAGCTTATCGTCAGGCTTGGAGACCCAGTACTTC.

CDR3 bases: TGTGCCATCACTGACCCTTGGCTGAACACTGAAGCTTTCTTT. It specifies CAITDPWLNTEAFF. The chain uses TRBV10-3 and TRBJ1-1; unclear D gene. CDR3 size: 14 residues. The V gene's germline CDR1 is ENHRY and CDR2 SYGVKD. V lost 7 bases and J 0 bases, leaving 12 bases between the germline ends.

The rearrangement links TRBV2 to TRBJ2-3; no clear D gene. The CDR3 covers 13 residues. Germline-derived CDR1 and CDR2 are SNHLY and FYNNEI. Trimming stripped 1 base from V and 4 bases from J, with 6 bases between. The CDR3 coding sequence is TGTGCCAGCAGTGAAGAGAGCCCAGATACGCAGTATTTT. Residues: CASSEESPDTQYF.

This chain connects TRBV11-2 to TRBJ1-3; tentatively, D is TRBD1 (6 bases). The V and J ends lost 3 bases and 0 bases respectively, with 15 bases between them. This CDR3 is built from 17 residues. CDR1 is SGHAT, CDR2 FQNNGV, per germline. In DNA form, the CDR3 reads TGTGCCAGCAGCTTCCGGACAGCCTTTCACTCTGGAAACACCATATATTTT. Protein: CASSFRTAFHSGNTIYF.

This rearrangement joins TRBV4-3 to TRBJ2-1; 12 bases are shared with TRBD2. Germline CDR1 and CDR2: LGHNA and YSLEER. This CDR3 contains 16 residues. V was clipped by 6 bases and J by 2 bases; unmatched bases: 5. CDR3 in DNA: TGCGCCAGCAGTAGGACTAGCGGGATCACCTACAATGAGCAGTTCTTC. Amino acid sequence: CASSRTSGITYNEQFF.

The gene calls are TRBV4-1 and TRBJ2-1; D might be TRBD2 (8 bases). Germline V gene sequence: CDR1 MGHRA, CDR2 YSYEKL. The V and J ends lost 3 bases and 7 bases respectively, with 25 bases between them. This CDR3 has 18 amino acids. CDR3 sequence: CASSQDPPGLGGLNEQFF. CDR3 nucleotides: TGCGCCAGCAGCCAGGACCCTCCGGGACTAGGGGGCCTGAATGAGCAGTTCTTC.

The J gene is TRBJ1-3, the V gene TRBV5-6; 7 nucleotides match TRBD1. The CDR3 contains 15 residues. CDR1 and CDR2 (germline): SGHDT, YYEEEE. J gave up 2 bases and V 0 bases, and 2 bases lay outside the gene matches. This chain's CDR3 is CASSLGTGTGNTIYF. CDR3 nucleotides: TGTGCCAGCAGCTTGGGGACAGGTACTGGAAACACCATATATTTT.

This rearrangement joins TRBV5-1 to TRBJ2-3, with TRBD2 matching over 8 bases. The V gene end was trimmed by 4 bases and the J gene end by 1 base; junction bases not matched to a gene: 5. The CDR3 sequence is 15 residues long. Germline CDR1 SGHRS, CDR2 YFSETQ. The CDR3 DNA follows: TGCGCCAGCAGCCCCCGGGGGGGCGGCACAGATACGCAGTATTTT. This sequence encodes CASSPRGGGTDTQYF.

CDR3 in amino acids: CASSRSEDEQFF. The CDR3 DNA follows: TGTGCCAGCAGCCGCTCCGAGGATGAGCAGTTCTTC. V is TRBV2 and J is TRBJ2-1; D is uncertain. Germline-derived CDR1 and CDR2 are SNHLY and FYNNEI. The V and J ends lost 6 bases and 8 bases respectively, with 11 bases between them. The CDR3 consists of 12 residues.

This chain uses TRBV2 with TRBJ1-1, with 8 positions matching TRBD1. CDR3 size: 16 residues. After removal of 3 bases from V and 4 bases from J, the junction contained 10 bases not matched to a gene. Germline CDR1 is SNHLY and CDR2 is FYNNEI. The CDR3 spells CASSDGQGRPSTEAFF. The CDR3 DNA is TGTGCCAGCAGTGATGGACAGGGTCGTCCGAGCACTGAAGCTTTCTTT.

The chain combines TRBV18 with TRBJ1-1; no reliable D call. Trimming removed 6 bases at V and 0 bases at J, with 20 bases between. The CDR3 covers 17 residues. In germline, CDR1 is KGHSH, CDR2 LQKENI. CDR3 sequence (DNA): TGTGCCAGCTCCCAGCTGGCGGAGGTGTCCCTGAACACTGAAGCTTTCTTT. Translation: CASSQLAEVSLNTEAFF.

The rearrangement joins TRBV11-2 to TRBJ2-5; 7 nucleotides match TRBD1. Germline V gene data show CDR1 as SGHAT and CDR2 as FQNNGV. CDR3 length: 15 residues. J was trimmed by 5 bases and V by 7 bases; bases with no gene match: 13. CDR3 DNA sequence: TGTGCCAGCACACAGGGGATGTCCAACGGTGAGACCCAGTACTTC. This gives the protein CASTQGMSNGETQYF.

The chain has TRBV5-4 and TRBJ2-3, with D perhaps TRBD2 (6 bases). CDR3 length: 20 amino acids. V lost 2 bases, J lost 4 bases, and 29 bases lay in between. CDR1 and CDR2 (germline): SGHNT, YYREEE (reference sequence). The CDR3 sequence: CASSLAGTPGRGMSPDTQYF. The CDR3 DNA reads TGTGCCAGCAGCTTAGCCGGGACTCCCGGGAGAGGGATGAGTCCAGATACGCAGTATTTT. Full variable domain (outside the CDR3, taken from reference TRBV5-4 and TRBJ2-3): ETGVTQSPTHLIKTRGQQVTLRCSSQSGHNTVSWYQQALGQGPQFIFQYYREEENGRGNFPPRFSGLQFPNYSSELNVNALELDDSALYLCASSLAGTPGRGMSPDTQYFGPGTRLTVL.

The rearrangement links TRBV7-3 to TRBJ1-1; D remains unclear. This CDR3 has 14 amino acids. Germline V gene sequence: CDR1 SGHTA, CDR2 FQGTGA. Trimming pared 2 bases from V and 1 base from J, leaving 8 bases between. The CDR3 here is CASSLSLQNTEAFF. The CDR3 DNA reads as TGTGCCAGCAGCTTATCGCTCCAGAACACTGAAGCTTTCTTT.

This clone is a singleton in its sample. At the DNA level, this CDR3 is encoded by other sequences in the same sample as well. The chain couples TRBV6-1 to TRBJ2-7; D is possibly TRBD1 (5 bases). Trimming removed 4 bases at V and 4 bases at J, with 11 bases between. This CDR3 is 13 amino acids long. The germline V gene encodes CDR1 MNHNS and CDR2 SASEGT. This CDR3 is CASSATGSYEQYF. The CDR3 bases are TGTGCCAGCAGTGCAACAGGATCATACGAGCAGTACTTC.

The gene calls are TRBV27 and TRBJ1-5; no definite D call. Trimming stripped 5 bases from V and 2 bases from J, with 4 bases between. The germline V gene has CDR1 MNHEY and CDR2 SMNVEV (reference sequence). The CDR3 totals 12 residues. CDR3 residues: CASSRRNQPQHF. In DNA form, the CDR3 reads TGTGCCAGCAGTAGGCGCAATCAGCCCCAGCATTTT.

The chain joins TRBV19 to TRBJ2-1; unclear D gene. CDR3 length: 15 amino acids. With 3 bases removed from V and 0 bases from J, the gap between germline ends came to 9 bases. Germline V gene lookup returns CDR1 LNHDA and CDR2 SQIVND (reference sequence). CDR3 amino acids: CASSIMASSYNEQFF. The CDR3 region has the DNA TGTGCCAGTAGTATCATGGCAAGCTCCTACAATGAGCAGTTCTTC.